This T cell receptor beta chain was identified in a study of post-analysis software for immune sequencing data. Overall study results and limits: Patients used four to six TRBV segments, including TRBV5-6, TRBV5-1 and TRBV20-1, more often than controls. Among multiple sclerosis patients, normalized Chao1 diversity was significantly below that of controls.

The CDR3 has 14 residues. Looked up from germline, CDR1 is ENHRY and CDR2 is SYGVKD. V lost 2 bases, J lost 5 bases, and 7 bases lay in between. Turning to this clonotype: Its antigen is undetermined.

The TCR beta cDNA libraries contained unique molecular identifiers. MiXCR was run by TCRdb on the PCR reads, yielding one entry per CDR3 protein. The sample holds 600,000 to 750,000 distinct CDR3 sequences, roughly three fifths seen once. The V gene is TRBV10-3, the J gene TRBJ1-6; unclear D gene. The receptor was derived from a girl aged 2 to 9 with multiple sclerosis. The sample was blood. CDR3 DNA sequence: TGTGCCATCAGTGAGGTCCTGGATAATTCACCCCTCCACTTT. It codes for CAISEVLDNSPLHF.